The next 31 T cell receptor beta chains were all read from a single sample in a study of T cells in localized non-small cell lung cancer. The method was immunoSEQ multiplex PCR; TCRdb's version includes in-frame clones alone and lacks a portion of them. This sample yields 30,000 to 35,000 clones, of which 88% are seen a single time; 4.2% belongs to the top ten. Sequencing was performed on peripheral blood, taken before any cancer treatment. The receptors were gathered from a woman aged 35-70 years with stage I lung adenocarcinoma.

This chain links TRBV27 with TRBJ1-5, with a tentative D call TRBD1 (6 bases). Germline lookup yields CDR1 MNHEY and CDR2 SMNVEV (reference sequence). The CDR3 totals 14 residues. V was shortened by 6 bases and J by 3 bases, with 12 bases between the two germline ends. The CDR3: CASSLGQNNQPQHF. CDR3 DNA: TGTGCCAGCAGCCTCGGACAGAACAATCAGCCCCAGCATTTT.

J is TRBJ1-3 and V is TRBV7-9; 7 bases are a match to TRBD1. V lost 1 base and J lost 0; bases outside the gene matches: 3. Per germline, CDR1 SEHNR and CDR2 FQNEAQ (reference sequence). The CDR3 runs 16 residues. In DNA, the CDR3 is TGTGCCAGCAGCTTAGGACAGGGACACTCTGGAAACACCATATATTTT. Residues: CASSLGQGHSGNTIYF. The entire variable domain, with the rest obtained from reference TRBV7-9 and TRBJ1-3, is as follows: DTGVSQNPRHKITKRGQNVTFRCDPISEHNRLYWYRQTLGQGPEFLTYFQNEAQLEKSRLLSDRFSAERPKGSFSTLEIQRTEQGDSAMYLCASSLGQGHSGNTIYFGEGSWLTVV.

The chain employs TRBV7-8 and TRBJ1-4; D is undetermined. The V and J ends lost 1 base and 5 bases respectively, with 5 bases between them. Germline V gene sequence: CDR1 SGHVS, CDR2 FQNEAQ. This CDR3 spans 13 amino acids. This chain's CDR3 is CASSLGVNEKLFF. The DNA for the CDR3 is TGTGCCAGCAGCTTAGGGGTCAATGAAAAACTGTTTTTT.

This chain uses TRBV15 with TRBJ2-7; D may be TRBD1 or TRBD2 (5 bases each). The ends were cut back, 0 bases at V and 3 bases at J, with 15 bases in the middle. Germline loops: CDR1 LNHNV, CDR2 YYDKDF (reference sequence). The CDR3 is 16 amino acids. The CDR3 DNA is TGTGCCACCAGCAGAGATCGGGCAGGGAGCTACTACGAGCAGTACTTC. Its protein is CATSRDRAGSYYEQYF.

This clone was observed once. The CDR3 protein is CASSLRGNQPQHF. The DNA of the CDR3 is TGCGCCAGCAGCCTCAGGGGGAATCAGCCCCAGCATTTT. V and J are TRBV4-1 and TRBJ1-5; 7 bases map to TRBD1. The CDR3 covers 13 residues. Germline trimming cut 4 bases from V and 4 bases from J; bases unmatched to any gene: 1. Germline V gene sequence: CDR1 MGHRA, CDR2 YSYEKL.

The chain employs TRBV2 and TRBJ1-2; the D is unclear. In germline, CDR1 is SNHLY, CDR2 FYNNEI. Trimming removed 9 bases from V and 5 bases from J, with 13 bases in between. The CDR3 is 12 amino acids. The DNA of the CDR3 is TGTGCCAGGGGTGGCGGTGGATATGGCTACACCTTC. Translation gives CARGGGGYGYTF.

The chain's CDR3 is CASSISTGELFF. CDR3 nucleotide sequence: TGTGCCAGCAGCATCTCCACCGGGGAGCTGTTTTTT. The V and J genes are TRBV6-1 and TRBJ2-2; D is unclear. Germline lookup yields CDR1 MNHNS and CDR2 SASEGT. The CDR3 is made up of 12 amino acids. V lost 6 bases and J lost 4, with 6 bases in between.

The chain links TRBV6-5 to TRBJ1-6, with D perhaps matching TRBD1 (5 bases). CDR1 is MNHEY, CDR2 SVGAGI, per germline. The germline V and J ends were trimmed by 2 bases and 6 bases, with 8 bases remaining between them. CDR3 length equals 14 residues. The DNA of the CDR3 is TGTGCCAGCAGTTACGGGGGGTCTAATTCACCCCTCCACTTT. Translated, it gives CASSYGGSNSPLHF.

CDR3 in amino acids: CASSPPGNTEAFF. The CDR3 DNA follows: TGTGCCAGCAGCCCGCCAGGGAACACTGAAGCTTTCTTT. The chain employs TRBV2 and TRBJ1-1; unclear D gene. The V and J ends lost 6 bases and 1 base respectively, with 9 bases between them. The CDR3 runs 13 residues. The germline V gene encodes CDR1 SNHLY and CDR2 FYNNEI.

In its sample, this clone was seen a few times. The chain has TRBV5-6 and TRBJ2-5; tentative D call: TRBD1 (5 bases). Germline CDR1 SGHDT, CDR2 YYEEEE. V shed 2 bases and J shed 2 bases, with 10 bases lying between them. This CDR3 spans 14 amino acids. CDR3 in DNA: TGTGCCAGCAGCTTAGACAGCTATCAAGAGACCCAGTACTTC. Protein: CASSLDSYQETQYF.

J is TRBJ2-2 and V is TRBV10-2; 8 nucleotides align to TRBD2. Germline V CDR1 and CDR2: WSHSY, SAAADI. The CDR3 extends over 15 amino acids. The junction had 5 bases not matched to a gene; V was cut back by 4 bases and J by 4 bases. The DNA of the CDR3 is TGCGCCAGCAGTGCCACGGGACTAGGCACCGGGGAGCTGTTTTTT. Translated: CASSATGLGTGELFF.

This chain links TRBV4-3 with TRBJ1-1; D is undetermined. From germline, CDR1 is LGHNA and CDR2 YSLEER. V was cut by 0 bases and J by 4 bases, with 6 bases left in between. This CDR3 region has 13 residues. The CDR3 DNA reads TGCGCCAGCAGCCAAGATCGCGGCACTGAAGCTTTCTTT. This translates into CASSQDRGTEAFF.

This sequence joins TRBV5-1 and TRBJ1-3; D gene uncertain. CDR1 and CDR2 (germline): SGHRS, YFSETQ. V gave up 2 bases and J gave up 2 bases, with 17 bases separating them. The CDR3 length is 17 residues. CDR3 amino acids: CASSLQSAPKAGNTIYF. In DNA, the CDR3 is TGCGCCAGCAGCTTACAGTCGGCTCCCAAGGCTGGAAACACCATATATTTT.

This chain links TRBV5-6 with TRBJ2-2, with 11 bases identical to TRBD2. With V trimmed by 4 bases and J by 1 base, 6 bases remained unmatched. The germline V gene encodes CDR1 SGHDT and CDR2 YYEEEE. This CDR3 is 17 amino acids long. CDR3 sequence: CASSRGTSGGNTGELFF. CDR3 coding DNA: TGTGCCAGCAGCAGGGGTACTAGCGGGGGGAACACCGGGGAGCTGTTTTTT.

This sequence joins TRBV7-6 and TRBJ1-4; D is perhaps TRBD1 (5 bases). The CDR3 has 17 amino acids. CDR1 is SGHVS and CDR2 is FNYEAQ in the germline V gene. V was pared by 2 bases and J by 0 bases, with 13 bases between. The CDR3 is CASSLRWGPATNEKLFF. The CDR3 nucleotides are TGTGCCAGCAGCTTAAGATGGGGCCCCGCAACTAATGAAAAACTGTTTTTT. Looking up the rest from reference TRBV7-6 and TRBJ1-4 gives the full variable domain: GAGVSQSPRYKVTKRGQDVALRCDPISGHVSLYWYRQALGQGPEFLTYFNYEAQQDKSGLPNDRFSAERPEGSISTLTIQRTEQRDSAMYRCASSLRWGPATNEKLFFGSGTQLSVL.

J is TRBJ1-4 and V is TRBV14, with 8 nucleotides matching TRBD1. From germline, CDR1 is SGHDN and CDR2 FVKESK. Germline trimming cut 7 bases from V and 7 bases from J; bases unmatched to any gene: 8. This CDR3 contains 14 residues. Written as DNA, the CDR3 is TGTGCCAGCAACCCAGGGGGCTTTGGTGAAAAACTGTTTTTT. It translates to CASNPGGFGEKLFF. Combining the CDR3 with reference TRBV14 and TRBJ1-4 gives the whole variable domain EAGVTQFPSHSVIEKGQTVTLRCDPISGHDNLYWYRRVMGKEIKFLLHFVKESKQDESGMPNNRFLAERTGGTYSTLKVQPAELEDSGVYFCASNPGGFGEKLFFGSGTQLSVL.

J is TRBJ2-1 and V is TRBV7-7; the match to TRBD1 covers 10 bases. Unmatched junction bases numbered 10, after V lost 1 base and J lost 7 bases. The CDR3 sequence is 17 residues long. In germline, CDR1 is SSHAT, CDR2 FNYEAQ (reference sequence). In DNA form, the CDR3 reads TGTGCCAGCAGCTTAGAGGGAGGGACAGGGGCATGGAATGAGCAGTTCTTC. Translation gives CASSLEGGTGAWNEQFF.

V and J are TRBV9 and TRBJ2-7; D call uncertain. The CDR3 runs to 13 residues. In germline, CDR1 is SGDLS, CDR2 YYNGEE. V shed 1 base and J shed 4 bases, with 9 bases lying between them. The CDR3 here is CASSVQTGYEQYF. In DNA, the CDR3 is TGTGCCAGCAGCGTACAAACCGGGTACGAGCAGTACTTC.

This clone was recorded once. The chain carries TRBV4-1 and TRBJ1-4; 7 bases line up with TRBD1. CDR3 size: 16 residues. Germline V gene lookup returns CDR1 MGHRA and CDR2 YSYEKL. The V segment lost 4 bases and the J segment 2 bases; nucleotides outside the gene matches: 7. The CDR3 sequence is CASSRAGGSTNEKLFF. The CDR3 DNA reads TGCGCCAGCAGCCGAGCAGGGGGTTCGACTAATGAAAAACTGTTTTTT.

The chain joins TRBV7-8 to TRBJ2-7, with D unresolved. The CDR3 contains 11 residues. Germline assignment: CDR1 SGHVS and CDR2 FQNEAQ. Trimming left V 5 bases short and J 3 bases short, with 5 bases between. The CDR3, as DNA: TGTGCCAGCAGCCCCCTCTACGAGCAGTACTTC. It specifies CASSPLYEQYF.

The chain recombines TRBV27 with TRBJ1-6; 8 positions match TRBD1. V shed 6 bases, J shed 7 bases, and the junction held 5 bases outside the gene matches. This CDR3 is 14 amino acids long. Germline V gene lookup returns CDR1 MNHEY and CDR2 SMNVEV (reference sequence). The CDR3 coding sequence is TGTGCCAGCAGACGCCGGGACAGGAATTCACCCCTCCACTTT. Encoded protein: CASRRRDRNSPLHF.

The CDR3 DNA is TGCGCCAGCAGCCAAGGCCCCCCGAGTCCGGGAAGCCCCTACGAGCAGTACTTC. It specifies CASSQGPPSPGSPYEQYF. This chain uses TRBV4-1 with TRBJ2-7, with a tentative D call TRBD2 (5 bases). The CDR3 totals 18 residues. Trimming removed 1 base at V and 2 bases at J, with 21 bases between. CDR1 is MGHRA, CDR2 YSYEKL, per germline.

In this sample, this clone turned up once. The chain is built from TRBV29-1 and TRBJ1-4; unclear D gene. V lost 0 bases and J lost 13, with 9 bases in between. Germline CDR1 SQVTM, CDR2 ANQGSEA. This CDR3 comprises 11 residues. Here the CDR3 reads CSVEDWEGLFF. In nucleotides, the CDR3 is TGCAGCGTTGAAGACTGGGAGGGACTGTTTTTT. The whole variable domain, filled in from reference TRBV29-1 and TRBJ1-4, reads SAVISQKPSRDICQRGTSLTIQCQVDSQVTMMFWYRQQPGQSLTLIATANQGSEATYESGFVIDKFPISRPNLTFSTLTVSNMSPEDSSIYLCSVEDWEGLFFGSGTQLSVL.

The chain employs TRBV5-8 and TRBJ1-2; TRBD1 agrees at 12 bases. V lost 4 bases and J lost 7; bases outside the gene matches: 5. CDR3 length equals 14 residues. From germline, CDR1 is SGHTS and CDR2 YDEGEE. CDR3 sequence reads: CASSPGTGGSGYTF. In nucleotides, the CDR3 is TGTGCCAGCAGCCCCGGGACAGGGGGCTCTGGCTACACCTTC.

V is TRBV7-3 and J is TRBJ2-2; 14 nucleotides line up with TRBD2. The CDR3 totals 19 residues. Germline assignment: CDR1 SGHTA and CDR2 FQGTGA. J lost 5 bases, V lost 5 bases, and 13 bases had no gene match. CDR3 bases: TGTGCCAGCAGCCCCTCGACTAGCGGGGGGGCCCGCGGAACCGGGGAGCTGTTTTTT. Its translation: CASSPSTSGGARGTGELFF.

The rearrangement links TRBV7-9 to TRBJ2-3; 12 bases are shared with TRBD2. From germline, CDR1 is SEHNR and CDR2 FQNEAQ (reference sequence). The CDR3 consists of 19 residues. V lost 4 bases to trimming and J lost 2 bases; unmatched junction nucleotides: 13. In DNA form, the CDR3 reads TGTGCCAGCAGCTCACCGACTAGCGGGGGCCACCCTTACACAGATACGCAGTATTTT. Translation: CASSSPTSGGHPYTDTQYF.

The V call is TRBV6-6, the J call TRBJ1-5; no firm D call. This CDR3 contains 14 residues. CDR1 MNHNY and CDR2 SVGAGI come from the germline V gene (reference sequence). Trimming stripped 4 bases from V and 1 base from J, with 8 bases between. The CDR3, as DNA: TGTGCCAGCAGTTTGACGATAAGCAATCAGCCCCAGCATTTT. It encodes CASSLTISNQPQHF.

V gene TRBV4-3 combines with J gene TRBJ2-1; 12 bases align to TRBD1. With 0 bases clipped from V and 10 bases from J, the junction kept 10 bases outside the gene matches. Germline V CDR1 and CDR2: LGHNA, YSLEER. This CDR3 region has 17 residues. CDR3 region: CASSQEAYGTGGMEQFF. CDR3 bases: TGCGCCAGCAGCCAAGAAGCTTATGGGACAGGGGGCATGGAGCAGTTCTTC.

The chain links TRBV27 to TRBJ2-4, with 7 positions matching TRBD1. Germline lookup yields CDR1 MNHEY and CDR2 SMNVEV (reference sequence). J gave up 4 bases and V 2 bases, and 8 bases lay outside the gene matches. This CDR3 comprises 16 residues. CDR3 DNA: TGTGCCAGCAGTTTAAGGGGGCCCGTACCAAAAAACATTCAGTACTTC. It is translated as CASSLRGPVPKNIQYF.

The rearrangement links TRBV10-3 to TRBJ1-4, with a weak D call TRBD1 (6 bases). The CDR3 is 15 amino acids. Germline V gene data show CDR1 as ENHRY and CDR2 as SYGVKD. V was trimmed by 3 bases and J by 4 bases, leaving 12 bases between them. The CDR3 loop reads CAISDVQGSNEKLFF. CDR3 in DNA: TGTGCCATCAGTGATGTACAGGGAAGTAATGAAAAACTGTTTTTT.

The chain is built from TRBV4-2 and TRBJ2-3; 9 nucleotides agree with TRBD1. Germline V gene data show CDR1 as LGHNA and CDR2 as YNFKEQ. The length of the CDR3 is 17 residues. V shed 3 bases, J shed 4 bases, and the junction held 11 bases outside the gene matches. The CDR3 DNA follows: TGTGCCAGCAGCCAGGCCCCGGACAGGGGTCCCCCAGATACGCAGTATTTT. It is translated as CASSQAPDRGPPDTQYF.